This T cell receptor (beta chain) was captured by sequencing in a study of identical twins. This clonotype was seen many times. Germline lookup yields CDR1 SGHTS and CDR2 YDEGEE. Trimming at V came to 0 bases and at J to 3 bases, leaving 6 bases not matched to a gene. This CDR3 contains 16 residues. In TCRdb, the 5' RACE reads were re-called with MiXCR into one record per CDR3 protein. The sample has hundreds of thousands of distinct CDR3 sequences; about 24% are singletons. Separately, the same data were catalogued under a study of T cells expressing NK-cell markers.

Material: CD4+ T cells sorted from blood. This receptor was taken from a woman aged 18-35 years in good health. The chain carries TRBV5-8 and TRBJ2-7, with 10 bases identical to TRBD1. CDR3 sequence reads: CASSLVLGQGNYEQYF. The CDR3 nucleotides read TGTGCCAGCAGCTTGGTGTTGGGACAGGGGAACTACGAGCAGTACTTC.